The source of this T cell receptor beta chain is a study of blood T cell repertoires in COVID-19. Individuals drawn from under 30 US areas were roughly 18 to 95 years old. Membership in each cohort depended on participant-reported clinical history. The germline V and J ends were trimmed by 4 bases and 4 bases, with 19 bases remaining between them. Germline values: CDR1 LGHDT, CDR2 YNNKEL (reference sequence). This CDR3 has 16 residues. The table came from immunoSEQ multiplex PCR; TCRdb's copy has only in-frame clones and leaves some out. This table has about 330,000 clones, over 75% appearing once. The origin of this receptor is a woman in her thirties who had recovered from COVID-19. J is TRBJ2-5 and V is TRBV3-1 (or the pseudogene TRBV3-2); the D gene is possibly TRBD1 (6 bases). Sequenced: PBMCs or T cells enriched from blood (not recorded which). CDR3 sequence: CASSLPWGQTRETQYF. DNA of the CDR3: TGTGCCAGCAGCCTGCCTTGGGGGCAGACCCGAGAGACCCAGTACTTC.